This T cell receptor (beta chain) was captured in a study of blood T cell repertoires in COVID-19. Assay: immunoSEQ multiplex PCR; the TCRdb copy retains only in-frame clones and omits some. This sample yields about 220,000 clones, of which 80% to 85% are seen a single time; 2.3% belongs to the top ten. Trimming took 2 bases from V and 5 from J; bases not matched to a gene: 7. The germline V gene encodes CDR1 SGDLS and CDR2 YYNGEE. The CDR3 is 15 amino acids. Material for sequencing was peripheral blood. This chain joins TRBV9 and TRBJ1-1; 9 bases are shared with TRBD1. The receptor's source is a woman aged 55 to 70 with acute or convalescent COVID-19. Here the CDR3 reads CASSVGGQGGTEAFF. CDR3 in DNA: TGTGCCAGCAGCGTGGGGGGACAGGGAGGAACTGAAGCTTTCTTT.